The rows below give T cell receptor beta chains drawn from one sample of a study of cytomegalovirus exposure and HLA in healthy donors. Libraries were prepared by immunoSEQ multiplex PCR; TCRdb keeps only in-frame clonotypes and omits some of them. The sample lists about 130,000 clones, more than 80% seen once, with 5% to 7% in the top ten. The material sequenced was PBMCs. These receptors all come from a woman aged 40 to 50 in good health and CMV-seropositive. Each CDR3 is given with its conserved first and last residue. A row's size may be missing; if present it is once, few, many or a size class.

size	V	J	CDR3
-	TRBV28	-	CASRVLKSSYEQYF
-	TRBV15	TRBJ1-2	CATSRDLDRANGYTF
-	TRBV28	TRBJ2-3	CASSPSGSRGDTQYF
-	TRBV7-9	TRBJ1-1	CASSLTGQGAMNTEAFF
-	TRBV9	TRBJ1-1	CASSVDVGGASTEAFF
once	TRBV19	TRBJ2-1	CASSALGAGGGYNEQFF
-	TRBV9	TRBJ1-2	CASSQDRGRYTIGYTF
-	TRBV6-1	TRBJ1-1	CASSDTGQYSEAFF
-	TRBV18	TRBJ2-2	CASSPNSEGELFF
-	TRBV7-3	TRBJ2-1	CASSPTSGTATYEQFF
few	TRBV28	TRBJ1-1	CASRPRTGGVTEAFF
-	TRBV7-9	TRBJ1-4	CASSPRGGGEKLFF
-	TRBV5-6	TRBJ1-3	CASSLEQGARGNTIYF
once	TRBV7-2	TRBJ1-6	CASSRGEGDSYNSPLHF
-	TRBV7-9	TRBJ2-1	CASSPGTANNEQFF
-	TRBV28	TRBJ1-4	CASSPFTGGNNEKLFF
-	TRBV18	TRBJ1-5	CASSHTSNRGTNQPQHF
once	TRBV7-3	TRBJ2-3	CASSSLGSGATDTQYF
-	TRBV6-1	TRBJ2-1	CASKGALSPYNEQFF
-	TRBV11-3	TRBJ2-5	CASSGGAGETQYF
-	TRBV5-1	TRBJ1-3	CASSPLGGDGNTIYF
few	TRBV6-1	TRBJ1-4	CASSEGDRFNEKLFF
-	TRBV4-2	TRBJ1-6	CASSQGARGRLTYSPLHF
-	TRBV15	TRBJ1-4	CATSRGGNEKLFF
-	TRBV10-3	TRBJ1-3	CATSYRGNTIYF
-	TRBV19	TRBJ1-2	CASSIDLTGFAYGYTF
-	TRBV7-3	TRBJ2-1	CASSKRGAYNEQFF
-	TRBV21-1	TRBJ2-7	CASSYPLDRLSYEQYF
-	TRBV7-9	TRBJ1-1	CASSSTVNTEAFF
-	TRBV7-8	TRBJ1-5	CASSLILQGNQPQHF
-	TRBV6-5	TRBJ2-7	CASSRGGFGNYEQYF
-	TRBV29-1	TRBJ1-5	CSVTGTGGYQPQHF
few	TRBV19	TRBJ2-1	CASSFPSGGLHNEQFF
-	TRBV11-2	TRBJ1-6	CASSTYRSYNSPLHF
-	TRBV6-1	TRBJ1-3	CASSGLIGNTIYF
-	TRBV28	TRBJ2-1	CALARGGAYNEQFF
-	TRBV5-1	TRBJ2-5	CASSLGERPLAKGETQYF
-	TRBV6-6	TRBJ2-7	CASGTWDNPYEQYF
-	TRBV5-1	TRBJ2-5	CASSLEPGGGLQETQYF
-	TRBV19	TRBJ2-1	CASRGLAGEGANEQFF
-	TRBV9	TRBJ2-7	CASSVATSGDNEQYF
-	TRBV5-1	TRBJ2-1	CASSLMSGSNNEQFF
-	TRBV4-1	TRBJ2-2	CASSQDGSSTGELFF
-	TRBV9	TRBJ1-2	CASKGAGYGYTF
few	TRBV6-5	TRBJ1-1	CASSMGSAEAFF
-	TRBV5-4	TRBJ1-2	CASSLGAGGHNYGYTF
-	TRBV10-2	TRBJ1-6	CASRDWTENSPLHF
-	TRBV13	TRBJ2-1	CASSARDSPYNEQFF
-	TRBV7-8	TRBJ1-6	CASSLESSYNSPLHF
-	TRBV9	TRBJ2-3	CASSVEGGGAGDTQYF
-	TRBV10-2	TRBJ2-3	CASSDVRMPDTQYF
few	TRBV6-1	TRBJ1-5	CASRGANQPQHF
-	TRBV29-1	TRBJ2-1	CSVGVSGSSYNEQFF
-	TRBV18	TRBJ1-2	CASSPTGTANYGYTF
-	TRBV6-1	TRBJ1-2	CASSDWTGPNYGYTF